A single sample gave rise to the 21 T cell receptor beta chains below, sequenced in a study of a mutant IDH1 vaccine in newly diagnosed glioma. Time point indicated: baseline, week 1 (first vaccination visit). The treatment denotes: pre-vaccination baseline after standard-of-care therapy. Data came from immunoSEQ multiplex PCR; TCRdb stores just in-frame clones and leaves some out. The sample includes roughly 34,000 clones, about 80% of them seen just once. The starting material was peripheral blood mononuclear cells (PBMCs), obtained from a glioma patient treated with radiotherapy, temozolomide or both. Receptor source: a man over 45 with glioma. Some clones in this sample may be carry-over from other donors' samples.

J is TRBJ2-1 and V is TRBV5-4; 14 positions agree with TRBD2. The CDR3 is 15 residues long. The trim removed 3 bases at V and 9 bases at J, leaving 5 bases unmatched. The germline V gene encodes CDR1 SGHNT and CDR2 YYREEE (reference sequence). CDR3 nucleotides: TGTGCCAGCAGCTCGGGGACTAGCGGGAGACTTGAGCAGTTCTTC. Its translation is CASSSGTSGRLEQFF.

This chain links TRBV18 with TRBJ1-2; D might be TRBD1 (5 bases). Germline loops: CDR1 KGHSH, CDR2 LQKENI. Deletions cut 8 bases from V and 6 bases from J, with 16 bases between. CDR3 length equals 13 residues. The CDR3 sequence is CASLRGRANGYTF. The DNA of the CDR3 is TGTGCCAGCCTCCGGGGGAGGGCGAATGGCTACACCTTC.

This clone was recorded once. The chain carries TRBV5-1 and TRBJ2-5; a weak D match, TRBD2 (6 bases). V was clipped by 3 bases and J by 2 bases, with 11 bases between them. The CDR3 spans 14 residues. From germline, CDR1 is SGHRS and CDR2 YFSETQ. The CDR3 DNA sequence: TGCGCCAGCAGCTCTGGGACTTCACAAGAGACCCAGTACTTC. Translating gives CASSSGTSQETQYF.

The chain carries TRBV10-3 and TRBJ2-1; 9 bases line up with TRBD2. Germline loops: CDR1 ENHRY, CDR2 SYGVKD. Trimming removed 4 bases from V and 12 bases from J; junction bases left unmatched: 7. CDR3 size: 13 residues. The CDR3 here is CAISGDSGSGQFF. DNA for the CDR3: TGTGCCATCAGTGGGGATAGCGGGAGTGGGCAGTTCTTC.

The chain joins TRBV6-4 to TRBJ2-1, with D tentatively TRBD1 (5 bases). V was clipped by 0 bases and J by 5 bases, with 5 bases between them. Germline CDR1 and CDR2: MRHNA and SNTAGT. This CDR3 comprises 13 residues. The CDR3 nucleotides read TGTGCCAGCAGTGACTCGGACAACAATGAGCAGTTCTTC. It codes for CASSDSDNNEQFF.

The CDR3 here is CASTSGSYNEQFF. CDR3 coding DNA: TGTGCCAGCACGTCGGGTAGCTACAATGAGCAGTTCTTC. This chain connects TRBV6-5 to TRBJ2-1; no reliable D call. V lost 7 bases, J lost 3 bases, and 10 bases lay in between. Germline CDR1 is MNHEY and CDR2 is SVGAGI. The CDR3 is made up of 13 amino acids.

CDR3 coding DNA: TGTGCCAGCAGAAAACTAGCGGGAGGTCCAGATACGCAGTATTTT. This translates into CASRKLAGGPDTQYF. The V call is TRBV2, the J call TRBJ2-3; TRBD2 aligns across 12 bases. The CDR3 length is 15 residues. After removal of 6 bases from V and 4 bases from J, the junction contained 5 bases not matched to a gene. CDR1 and CDR2 from the germline V gene are SNHLY and FYNNEI.

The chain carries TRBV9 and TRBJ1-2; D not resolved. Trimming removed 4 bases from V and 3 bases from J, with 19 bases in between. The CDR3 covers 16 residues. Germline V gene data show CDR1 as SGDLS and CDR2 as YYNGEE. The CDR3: CASSPEALNAYYGYTF. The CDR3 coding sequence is TGTGCCAGCAGCCCCGAAGCTCTTAACGCTTACTATGGCTACACCTTC.

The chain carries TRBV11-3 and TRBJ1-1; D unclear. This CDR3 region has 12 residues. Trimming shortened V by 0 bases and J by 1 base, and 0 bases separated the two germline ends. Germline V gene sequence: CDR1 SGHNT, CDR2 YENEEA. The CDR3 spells CASSLENTEAFF. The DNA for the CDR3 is TGTGCCAGCAGCTTAGAGAACACTGAAGCTTTCTTT.

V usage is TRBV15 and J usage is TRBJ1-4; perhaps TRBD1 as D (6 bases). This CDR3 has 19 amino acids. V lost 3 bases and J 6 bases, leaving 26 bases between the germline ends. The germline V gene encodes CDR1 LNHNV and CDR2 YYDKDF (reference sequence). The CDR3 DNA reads TGTGCCACCAGCAGCCCAAGACAGGTTCGCAAGGGGATGGATGAAAAACTGTTTTTT. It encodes CATSSPRQVRKGMDEKLFF.

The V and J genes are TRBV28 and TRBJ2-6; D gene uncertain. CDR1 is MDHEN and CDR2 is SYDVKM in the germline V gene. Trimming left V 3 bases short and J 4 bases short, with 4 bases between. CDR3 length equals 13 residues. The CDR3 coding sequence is TGTGCCAGCAGTTTGGTCGGGGCCAACGTCCTGACTTTC. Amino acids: CASSLVGANVLTF.

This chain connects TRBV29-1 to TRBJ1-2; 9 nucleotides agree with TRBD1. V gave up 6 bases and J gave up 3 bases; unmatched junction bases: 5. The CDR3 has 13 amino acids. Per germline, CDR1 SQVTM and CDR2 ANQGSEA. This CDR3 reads CSVGQGWDYGYTF. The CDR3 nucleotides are TGCAGCGTGGGACAGGGCTGGGACTATGGCTACACCTTC.

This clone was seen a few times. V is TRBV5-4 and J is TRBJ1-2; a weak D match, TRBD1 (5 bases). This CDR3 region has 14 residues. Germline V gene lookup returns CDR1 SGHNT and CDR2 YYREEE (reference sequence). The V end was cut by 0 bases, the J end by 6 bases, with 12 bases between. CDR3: CASSLALGTDGYTF. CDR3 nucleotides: TGTGCCAGCAGCTTGGCCTTGGGGACGGATGGCTACACCTTC.

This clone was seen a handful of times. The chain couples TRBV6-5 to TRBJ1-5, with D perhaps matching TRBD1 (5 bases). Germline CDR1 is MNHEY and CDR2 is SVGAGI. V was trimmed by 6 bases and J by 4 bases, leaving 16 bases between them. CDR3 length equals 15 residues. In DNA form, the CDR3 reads TGTGCCAGCAGACGGCGCTTGGGGGGTAATCAGCCCCAGCATTTT. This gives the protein CASRRRLGGNQPQHF.

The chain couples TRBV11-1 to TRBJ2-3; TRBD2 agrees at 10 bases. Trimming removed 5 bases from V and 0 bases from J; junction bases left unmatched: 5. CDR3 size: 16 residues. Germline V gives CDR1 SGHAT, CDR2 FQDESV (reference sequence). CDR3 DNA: TGTGCCAGCAGCCCTGGACTAGCGGCTAGCACAGATACGCAGTATTTT. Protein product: CASSPGLAASTDTQYF. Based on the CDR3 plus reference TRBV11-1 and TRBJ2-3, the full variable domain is EAEVAQSPRYKITEKSQAVAFWCDPISGHATLYWYRQILGQGPELLVQFQDESVVDDSQLPKDRFSAERLKGVDSTLKIQPAELGDSAMYLCASSPGLAASTDTQYFGPGTRLTVL.

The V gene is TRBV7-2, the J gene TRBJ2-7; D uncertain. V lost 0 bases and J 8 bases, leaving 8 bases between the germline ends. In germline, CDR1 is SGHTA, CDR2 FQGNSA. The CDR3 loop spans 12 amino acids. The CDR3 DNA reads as TGTGCCAGCAGCTTAGCGGACCTCAAGCAGTACTTC. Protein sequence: CASSLADLKQYF.

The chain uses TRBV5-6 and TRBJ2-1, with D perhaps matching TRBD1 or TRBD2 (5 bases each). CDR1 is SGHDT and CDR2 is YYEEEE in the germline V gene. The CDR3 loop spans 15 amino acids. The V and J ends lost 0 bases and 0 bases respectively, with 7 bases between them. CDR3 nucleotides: TGTGCCAGCAGCTTGGGGGACCGCTCCTACAATGAGCAGTTCTTC. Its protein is CASSLGDRSYNEQFF. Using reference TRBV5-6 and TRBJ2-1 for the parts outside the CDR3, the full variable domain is DAGVTQSPTHLIKTRGQQVTLRCSPKSGHDTVSWYQQALGQGPQFIFQYYEEEERQRGNFPDRFSGHQFPNYSSELNVNALLLGDSALYLCASSLGDRSYNEQFFGPGTRLTVL.

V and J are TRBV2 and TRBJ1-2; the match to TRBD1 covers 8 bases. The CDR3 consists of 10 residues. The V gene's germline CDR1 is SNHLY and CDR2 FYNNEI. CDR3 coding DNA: TGTGCTAGCGGACAGGGTGGCTACACCTTC. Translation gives CASGQGGYTF. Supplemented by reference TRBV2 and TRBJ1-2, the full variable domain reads EPEVTQTPSHQVTQMGQEVILRCVPISNHLYFYWYRQILGQKVEFLVSFYNNEISEKSEIFDDQFSVERPDGSNFTLKIRSTKLEDSAMYFCASGQGGYTFGSGTRLTVV.

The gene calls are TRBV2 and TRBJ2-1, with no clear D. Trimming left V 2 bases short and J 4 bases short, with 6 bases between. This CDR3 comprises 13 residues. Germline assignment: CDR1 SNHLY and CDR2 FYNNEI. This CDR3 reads CASSETDYNEQFF. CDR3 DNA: TGTGCCAGCAGTGAAACGGATTACAATGAGCAGTTCTTC.

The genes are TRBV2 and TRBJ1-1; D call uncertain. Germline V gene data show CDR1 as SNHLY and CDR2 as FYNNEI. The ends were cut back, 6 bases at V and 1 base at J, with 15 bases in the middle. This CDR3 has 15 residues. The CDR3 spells CASRPEGSPNTEAFF. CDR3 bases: TGTGCCAGCAGGCCCGAAGGGTCCCCGAACACTGAAGCTTTCTTT.

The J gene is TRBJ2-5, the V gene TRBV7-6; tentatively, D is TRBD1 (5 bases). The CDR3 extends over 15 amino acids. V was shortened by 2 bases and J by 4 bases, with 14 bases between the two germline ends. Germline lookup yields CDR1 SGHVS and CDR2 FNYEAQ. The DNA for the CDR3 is TGTGCCAGCAGCTTACCAGGGCCCGTGGGAGAGACCCAGTACTTC. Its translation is CASSLPGPVGETQYF.